This TCR beta chain was sequenced during a study of blood T cell repertoires in COVID-19. Study context: Both acute and convalescent COVID-19 samples were obtained from the United States, Italy and Spain. Sources were T cells, B-cell-depleted T cells, or PBMCs; the material itself was cDNA or gDNA.

Germline lookup yields CDR1 SEHNR and CDR2 FQNEAQ (reference sequence). The CDR3 consists of 15 residues. V was trimmed by 5 bases and J by 0 bases, leaving 11 bases between them. Assay: immunoSEQ multiplex PCR; the TCRdb copy retains only in-frame clones and omits some. The profile shows roughly 100,000 clones, more than 85% of them singletons. The source material was peripheral blood. The rearrangement uses TRBV7-9 and TRBJ2-1, with D possibly TRBD2 on 5 matching bases. This TCR was recovered from a man aged 45-65 years with active or convalescent COVID-19. CDR3 protein: CASSQRGDSYNEQFF. For the CDR3, the DNA is TGTGCCAGCAGCCAACGGGGAGACTCCTACAATGAGCAGTTCTTC.